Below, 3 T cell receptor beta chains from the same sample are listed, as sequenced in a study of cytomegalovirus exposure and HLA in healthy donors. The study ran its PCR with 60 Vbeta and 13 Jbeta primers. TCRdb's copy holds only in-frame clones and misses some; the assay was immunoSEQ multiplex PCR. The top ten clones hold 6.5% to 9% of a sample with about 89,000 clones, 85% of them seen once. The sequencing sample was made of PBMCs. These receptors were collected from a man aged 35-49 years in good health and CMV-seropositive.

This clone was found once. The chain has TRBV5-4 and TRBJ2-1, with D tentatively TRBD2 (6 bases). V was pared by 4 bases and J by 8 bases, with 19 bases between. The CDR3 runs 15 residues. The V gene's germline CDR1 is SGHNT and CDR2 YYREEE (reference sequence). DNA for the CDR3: TGTGCCAGCAGCGGCACCGGGACTCGGTTCCATGAGCAGTTCTTC. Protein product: CASSGTGTRFHEQFF.

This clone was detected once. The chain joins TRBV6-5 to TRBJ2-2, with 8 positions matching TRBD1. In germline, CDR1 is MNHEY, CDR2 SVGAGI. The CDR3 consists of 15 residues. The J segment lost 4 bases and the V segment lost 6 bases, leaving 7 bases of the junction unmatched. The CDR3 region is CASSQGARVTGELFF. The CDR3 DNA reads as TGTGCCAGCAGCCAGGGGGCTCGGGTCACCGGGGAGCTGTTTTTT.

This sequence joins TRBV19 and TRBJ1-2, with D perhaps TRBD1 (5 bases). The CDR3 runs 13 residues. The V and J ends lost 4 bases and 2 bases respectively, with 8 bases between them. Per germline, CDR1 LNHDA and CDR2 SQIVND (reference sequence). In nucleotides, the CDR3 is TGTGCCAGTAGTAGGAGGGGAAACTATGGCTACACCTTC. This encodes CASSRRGNYGYTF.